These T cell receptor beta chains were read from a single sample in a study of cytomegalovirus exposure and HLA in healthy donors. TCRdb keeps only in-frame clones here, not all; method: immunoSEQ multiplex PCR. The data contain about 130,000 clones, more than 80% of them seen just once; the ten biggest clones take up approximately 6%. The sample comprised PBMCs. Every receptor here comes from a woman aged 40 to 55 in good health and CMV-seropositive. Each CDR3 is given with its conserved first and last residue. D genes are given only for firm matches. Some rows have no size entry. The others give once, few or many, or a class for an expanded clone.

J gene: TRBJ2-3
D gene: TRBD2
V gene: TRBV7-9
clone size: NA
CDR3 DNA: TGTGCCAGCAGCTTAGCTGAGCGGGAGCTTGATACAGATACGCAGTATTTT
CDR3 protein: CASSLAERELDTDTQYF

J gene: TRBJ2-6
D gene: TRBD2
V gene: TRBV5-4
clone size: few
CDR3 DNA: TGTGCCAGCTATCGGGGGGGACTCCCCGACTCTGGGGCCAACGTCCTGACTTTC
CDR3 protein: CASYRGGLPDSGANVLTF

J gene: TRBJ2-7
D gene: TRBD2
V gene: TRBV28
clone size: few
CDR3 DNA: TGTGCCAGCAGTTTATGGAAACTACGGACCTCGCCGGGAGGGGAGCAGTACTTC
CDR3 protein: CASSLWKLRTSPGGEQYF

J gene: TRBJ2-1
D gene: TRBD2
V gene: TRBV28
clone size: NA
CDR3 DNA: TGTGCCAGCATCCCCCCGCATGGACTAGCGGGAGCCAATGAGCAGTTCTTC
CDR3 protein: CASIPPHGLAGANEQFF

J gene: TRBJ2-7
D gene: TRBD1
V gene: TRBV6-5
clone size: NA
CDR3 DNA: TGTGCCAGCAGGCCTACCGGGACAGGGTTCTACGAGCAGTACTTC
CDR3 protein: CASRPTGTGFYEQYF

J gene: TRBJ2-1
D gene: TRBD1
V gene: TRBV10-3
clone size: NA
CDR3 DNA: TGTGCCATCAGTGAGTCGAAGGGACAGGGGGCATACAATGAGCAGTTCTTC
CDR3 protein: CAISESKGQGAYNEQFF

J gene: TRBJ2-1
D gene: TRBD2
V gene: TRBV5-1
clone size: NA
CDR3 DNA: TGCGCCAGCAGTAACAGGTCGGCGGGGGGGCGTAATGAGCAGTTCTTC
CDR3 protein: CASSNRSAGGRNEQFF

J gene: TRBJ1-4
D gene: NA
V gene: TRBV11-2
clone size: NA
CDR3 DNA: TGTGCCAGCAGCCCGGCGGGGTTTGGTGAAAAACTGTTTTTT
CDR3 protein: CASSPAGFGEKLFF

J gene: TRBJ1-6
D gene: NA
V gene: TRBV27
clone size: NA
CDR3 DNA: TGTGCCAGCAGTTTATCCTTTGGGGGGTTCAATTCACCCCTCCACTTT
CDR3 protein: CASSLSFGGFNSPLHF

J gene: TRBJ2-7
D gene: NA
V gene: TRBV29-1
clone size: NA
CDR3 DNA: TGCAGCGTTCACCTTCACGGTACCTACGAGCAGTACTTC
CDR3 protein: CSVHLHGTYEQYF

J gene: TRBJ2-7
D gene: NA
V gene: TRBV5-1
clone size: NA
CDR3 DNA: TGCGCCAGCAGTCCGGGGACACCCAGCAACGAGCAGTACTTC
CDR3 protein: CASSPGTPSNEQYF

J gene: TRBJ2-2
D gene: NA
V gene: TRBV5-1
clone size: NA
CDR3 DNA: TGCGCCAGCAGCTTGGTTTCAGGGACTAACACCGGGGAGCTGTTTTTT
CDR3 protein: CASSLVSGTNTGELFF

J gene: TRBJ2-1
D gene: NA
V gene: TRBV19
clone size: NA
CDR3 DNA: TGTGCCAGTAGTTGGGGCGTTGAGCAGTTCTTC
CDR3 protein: CASSWGVEQFF

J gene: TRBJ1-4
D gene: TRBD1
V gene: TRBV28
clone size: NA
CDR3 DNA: TGTGCCAGCAGTTCCTCGGACAGGGCGGATGAAAAACTGTTTTTT
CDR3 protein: CASSSSDRADEKLFF

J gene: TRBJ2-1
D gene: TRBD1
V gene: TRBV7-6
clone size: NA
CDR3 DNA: TGTGCCAGCAGCTCGGACAGGGGGCTGAGCTCCTACAATGAGCAGTTCTTC
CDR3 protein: CASSSDRGLSSYNEQFF

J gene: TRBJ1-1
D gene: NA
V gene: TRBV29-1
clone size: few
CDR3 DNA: TGCAGCGTTGCAAAGGGGATGGACACTGAAGCTTTCTTT
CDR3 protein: CSVAKGMDTEAFF

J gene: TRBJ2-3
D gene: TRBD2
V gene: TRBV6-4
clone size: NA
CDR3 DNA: TGTGCCAGCAGTGACTCGATGACTAGCTTTGTGTATTTT
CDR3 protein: CASSDSMTSFVYF

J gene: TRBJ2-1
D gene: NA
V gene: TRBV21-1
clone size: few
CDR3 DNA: TGTGCCAGCAGCAAACACGTGGCAGGGGTCAATGAGCAGTTCTTC
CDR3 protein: CASSKHVAGVNEQFF

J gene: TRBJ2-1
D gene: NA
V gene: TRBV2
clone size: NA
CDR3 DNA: TGTGCCAGCAGTATTGCACACACGAACACTGAGCAGTTCTTC
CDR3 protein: CASSIAHTNTEQFF

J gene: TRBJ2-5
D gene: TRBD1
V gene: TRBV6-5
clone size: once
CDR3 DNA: TGTGCCAGCAGTTACCCCGGGACAGGGGGCGCTGAGACCCAGTACTTC
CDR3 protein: CASSYPGTGGAETQYF

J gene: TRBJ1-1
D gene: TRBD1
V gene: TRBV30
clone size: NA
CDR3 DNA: TGTGCCTGGAGTGTAAGCTCAGAGACAGGGGAATTCCACACTGAAGCTTTCTTT
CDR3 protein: CAWSVSSETGEFHTEAFF

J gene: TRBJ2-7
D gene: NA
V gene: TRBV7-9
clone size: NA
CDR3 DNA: TGTGCCAGCAGCAAAGGACAGACCTACGAGCAGTACTTC
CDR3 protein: CASSKGQTYEQYF

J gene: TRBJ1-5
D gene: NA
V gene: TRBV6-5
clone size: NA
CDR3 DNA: TGTGCCAGCAGTGGGGAGTTCAGTCAGCCCCAGCATTTT
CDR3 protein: CASSGEFSQPQHF

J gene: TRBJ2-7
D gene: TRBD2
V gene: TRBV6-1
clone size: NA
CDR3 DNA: TGTGCCAGCAGTGCCTCCGGGGGGGTAGGACTAGCCTACGAGCAGTACTTC
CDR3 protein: CASSASGGVGLAYEQYF

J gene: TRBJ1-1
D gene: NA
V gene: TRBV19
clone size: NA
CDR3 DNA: TGTGCCAGTAGTCGGCGGGGGTTCTCTGAAGCTTTCTTT
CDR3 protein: CASSRRGFSEAFF

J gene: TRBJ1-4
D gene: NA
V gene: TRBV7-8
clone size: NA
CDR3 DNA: TGTGCCAGCAGCTTACAATCCGTGCGGAAACTGTTTTTT
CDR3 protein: CASSLQSVRKLFF

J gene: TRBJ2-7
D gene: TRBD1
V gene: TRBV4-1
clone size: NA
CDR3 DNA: TGCGCCAGCAGCCCGGGGACAGTGGAGCAGTACTTC
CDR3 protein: CASSPGTVEQYF

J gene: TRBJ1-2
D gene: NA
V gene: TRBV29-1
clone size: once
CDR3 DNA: TGCAGCGTTGAAATAACGGACTCCGCTAACTATGGCTACACCTTC
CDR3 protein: CSVEITDSANYGYTF

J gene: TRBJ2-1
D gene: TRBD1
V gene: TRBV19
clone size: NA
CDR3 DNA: TGTGCCAGTAGTATTTTTCCACCGGGACAGGGGTCCTACAATGAGCAGTTCTTC
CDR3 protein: CASSIFPPGQGSYNEQFF

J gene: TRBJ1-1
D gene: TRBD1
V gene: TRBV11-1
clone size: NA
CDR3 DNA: TGTGCCAGCAGCCCCACAGGGGGTGCCGAAGCTTTCTTT
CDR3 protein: CASSPTGGAEAFF

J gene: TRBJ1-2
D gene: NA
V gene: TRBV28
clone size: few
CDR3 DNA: TGTGCCAGCAGTTTTTCTGAGCCGCCCTATGGCTACACCTTC
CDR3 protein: CASSFSEPPYGYTF

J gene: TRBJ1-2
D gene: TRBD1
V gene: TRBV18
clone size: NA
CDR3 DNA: TGTGCCAGCTCACCAAGACAGGGGAATGGCTACACCTTC
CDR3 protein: CASSPRQGNGYTF

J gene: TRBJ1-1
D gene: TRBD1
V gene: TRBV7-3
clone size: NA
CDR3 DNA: TGTGCCAGCAGCCGGGACAGGGGTTGGACTGAAGCTTTCTTT
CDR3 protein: CASSRDRGWTEAFF

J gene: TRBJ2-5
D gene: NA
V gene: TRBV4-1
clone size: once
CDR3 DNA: TGCGCCAGCAGCCGTGGACAGCCCCAAGAGACCCAGTACTTC
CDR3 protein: CASSRGQPQETQYF

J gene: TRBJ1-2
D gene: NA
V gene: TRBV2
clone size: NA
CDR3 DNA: TGTGCCAGCAGAACGTCAGGGGCCGACTATGGCTACACCTTC
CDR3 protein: CASRTSGADYGYTF

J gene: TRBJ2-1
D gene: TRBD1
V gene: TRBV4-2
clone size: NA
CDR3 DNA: TGTGCCAGCAGCCAAGATTCGCGACAGGGGGCTGGCAATGAGCAGTTCTTC
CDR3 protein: CASSQDSRQGAGNEQFF

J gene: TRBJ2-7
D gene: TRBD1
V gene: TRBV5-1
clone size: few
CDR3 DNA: TGCGCCAGCAGCTCCTTGACAGGGTCCTACGAGCAGTACTTC
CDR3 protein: CASSSLTGSYEQYF

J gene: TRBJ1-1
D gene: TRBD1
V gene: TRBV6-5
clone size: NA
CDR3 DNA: TGTGCCAGCAGGTCCGGGACAGGGCCGACTGAAGCTTTCTTT
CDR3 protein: CASRSGTGPTEAFF

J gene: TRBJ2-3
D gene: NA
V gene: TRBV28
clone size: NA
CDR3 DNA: TGTGCCAGCAGTTTGGGTAGCGGAGGCACAGATACGCAGTATTTT
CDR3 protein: CASSLGSGGTDTQYF

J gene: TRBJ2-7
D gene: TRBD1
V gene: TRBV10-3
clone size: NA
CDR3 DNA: TGTGCCATCAGTGAGCAGGGACAGGGCAGCGAGCAGTACTTC
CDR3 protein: CAISEQGQGSEQYF

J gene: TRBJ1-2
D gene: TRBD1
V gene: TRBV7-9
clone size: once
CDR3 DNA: TGTGCCAGCAGCTCGTCTCCCGGGACAGGGGAGGACTACACCTTC
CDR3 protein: CASSSSPGTGEDYTF

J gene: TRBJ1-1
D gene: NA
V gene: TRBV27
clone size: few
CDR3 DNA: TGTGCCAGCAGTTCCCAACAGTTTTTCATGAACACTGAAGCTTTCTTT
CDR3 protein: CASSSQQFFMNTEAFF

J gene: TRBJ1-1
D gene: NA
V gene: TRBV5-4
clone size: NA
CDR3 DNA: TGTGCCAGCAGCTCCGGTCTTGGCGTGGGCACTGAAGCTTCCTTT
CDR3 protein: CASSSGLGVGTEASF

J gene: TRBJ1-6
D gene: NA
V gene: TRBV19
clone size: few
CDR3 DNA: TGTGCCAGTCAACCCATGGGGACAAACAATTCACCCCTCCACTTT
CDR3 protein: CASQPMGTNNSPLHF

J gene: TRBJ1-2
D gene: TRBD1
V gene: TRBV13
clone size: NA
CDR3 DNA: TGTGCCAGCAGCTTGAGGGACAGCTCTTCTCCCTATGGCTACACCTTC
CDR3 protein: CASSLRDSSSPYGYTF

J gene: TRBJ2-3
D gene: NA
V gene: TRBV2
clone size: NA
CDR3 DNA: TGTGCCACATCCGGACTTACAGAACTCACAGATACGCAGTATTTT
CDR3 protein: CATSGLTELTDTQYF

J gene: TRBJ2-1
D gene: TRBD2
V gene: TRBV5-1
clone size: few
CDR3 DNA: TGCGCCAGCAGCCCCATGGCTAGCGGGAGCTACAATGAGCAGTTCTTC
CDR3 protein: CASSPMASGSYNEQFF

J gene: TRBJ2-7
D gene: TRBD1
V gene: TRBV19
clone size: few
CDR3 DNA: TGTGCCAGTAGTCAATCTCTCGGGACAGTCTACGAGCAGTACTTC
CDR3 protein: CASSQSLGTVYEQYF

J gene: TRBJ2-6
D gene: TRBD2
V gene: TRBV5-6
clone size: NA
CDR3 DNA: TGTGCCAGCAGCCCCGAAGGGAGCGGGAGAGCGGGGGCCAACGTCCTGACTTTC
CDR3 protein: CASSPEGSGRAGANVLTF

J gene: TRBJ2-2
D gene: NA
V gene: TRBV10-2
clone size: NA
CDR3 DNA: TGCGCCAGCAAGGGGGGGCAGGACACCGGGGAGCTGTTTTTT
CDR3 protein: CASKGGQDTGELFF

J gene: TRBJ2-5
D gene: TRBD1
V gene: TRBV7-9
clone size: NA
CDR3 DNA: TGTGCCAGCAGCTACCCGACAGGGAAAGAGACCCAGTACTTC
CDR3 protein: CASSYPTGKETQYF

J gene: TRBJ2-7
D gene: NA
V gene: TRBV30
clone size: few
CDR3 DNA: TGTGCCTGGAGTGAGAGGCCGGGGAGTTCCCTCTACGAGCAGTACTTC
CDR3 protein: CAWSERPGSSLYEQYF

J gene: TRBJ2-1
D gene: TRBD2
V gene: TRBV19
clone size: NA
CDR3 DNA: TGTGCCAGTAGTAAGGGCCGGACTAGCGGACGCTACTCCTACAATGAGCAGTTCTTC
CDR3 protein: CASSKGRTSGRYSYNEQFF

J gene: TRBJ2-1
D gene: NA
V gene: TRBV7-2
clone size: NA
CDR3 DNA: TGTGCCAGCAGCTTAGGGCCACAGGGCCTTTACAATGAGCAGTTCTTC
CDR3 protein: CASSLGPQGLYNEQFF

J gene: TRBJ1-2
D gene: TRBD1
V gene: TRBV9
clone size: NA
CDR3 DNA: TGTGCCAGCAGCGTAGGGGGGACAGACTACTATGATGCCTACACCTTC
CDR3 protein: CASSVGGTDYYDAYTF

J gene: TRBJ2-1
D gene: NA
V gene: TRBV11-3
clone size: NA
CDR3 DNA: TGTGCCAGCAGCTTAGTAGAGGGCGCTTACAATGAGCAGTTCTTC
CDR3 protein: CASSLVEGAYNEQFF

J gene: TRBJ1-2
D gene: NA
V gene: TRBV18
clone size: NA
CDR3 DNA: TGTGCCAGCTCTGACCGCGGACAGTATGGCTACACCTTC
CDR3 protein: CASSDRGQYGYTF